The entry below gives a single T cell receptor (beta chain) sequence along with its context. In the same sample, other DNA sequences code for this CDR3. This entry belongs to a study of shared clonotypes between healthy human individuals. The CDR3 has 15 residues. CDR1 SGHVS and CDR2 FNYEAQ come from the germline V gene. V shed 5 bases, J shed 0 bases, and the junction held 4 bases outside the gene matches. Using immunoSEQ multiplex PCR, the repertoire was profiled, and TCRdb retains in-frame clones only, with some absent. The profile shows 2 million to 2.5 million clones, roughly 91% of them singletons. Naive CD8 cells were CD45RO-negative, positively selected for CCR7, excluding terminally differentiated effector memory CD45RA+ cells. The donors were all Caucasian adults (living in Nashville, Tennessee).

V is TRBV7-6 and J is TRBJ2-1, with 7 bases identical to TRBD1. Sequencing input: naive CD8+ T cells from PBMCs. The TCR comes from a man between 18 and 29 years old in good health. Some clones in this sample may be carry-over from other donors' samples. The chain's CDR3 is CASSPPGGSYNEQFF. CDR3 sequence (DNA): TGTGCCAGCAGCCCACCAGGGGGCTCCTACAATGAGCAGTTCTTC.